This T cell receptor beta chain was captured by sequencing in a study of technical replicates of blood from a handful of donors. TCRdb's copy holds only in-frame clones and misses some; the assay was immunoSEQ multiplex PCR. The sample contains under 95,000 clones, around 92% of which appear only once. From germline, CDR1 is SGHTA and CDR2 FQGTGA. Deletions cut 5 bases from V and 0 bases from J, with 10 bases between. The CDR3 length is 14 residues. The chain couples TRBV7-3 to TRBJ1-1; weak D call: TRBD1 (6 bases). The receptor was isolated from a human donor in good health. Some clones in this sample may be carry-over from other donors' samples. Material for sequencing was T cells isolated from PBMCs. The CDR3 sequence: CASSLGQLNTEAFF. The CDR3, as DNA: TGTGCCAGCAGCCTAGGACAGCTGAACACTGAAGCTTTCTTT.